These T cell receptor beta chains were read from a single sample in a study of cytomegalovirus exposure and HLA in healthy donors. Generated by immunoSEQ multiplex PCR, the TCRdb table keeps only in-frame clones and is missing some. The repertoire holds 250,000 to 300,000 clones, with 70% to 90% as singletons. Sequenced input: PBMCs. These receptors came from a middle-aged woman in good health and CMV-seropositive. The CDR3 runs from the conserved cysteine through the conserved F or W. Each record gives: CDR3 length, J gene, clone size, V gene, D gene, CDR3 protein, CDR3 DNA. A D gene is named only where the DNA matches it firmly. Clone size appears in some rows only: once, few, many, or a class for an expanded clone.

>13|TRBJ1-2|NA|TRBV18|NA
CASSPTQDGGYTF
TGTGCCAGCTCACCAACACAGGACGGAGGCTACACCTTC
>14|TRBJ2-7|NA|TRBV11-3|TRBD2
CASSRGAGAYEQYF
TGTGCCAGCTCCCGTGGAGCGGGGGCCTACGAGCAGTACTTC
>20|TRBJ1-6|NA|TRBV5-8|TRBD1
CASSYHDGTGSSFGDSPLHF
TGTGCCAGCAGCTACCATGATGGGACAGGTTCCTCCTTTGGGGATTCACCCCTCCACTTT
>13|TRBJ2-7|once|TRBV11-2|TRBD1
CASSTGTAYEQYF
TGTGCCAGCAGCACAGGGACAGCTTACGAGCAGTACTTC
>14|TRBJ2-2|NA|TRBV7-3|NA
CASSVTTGTGELFF
TGTGCCAGCAGCGTAACGACAGGCACCGGGGAGCTGTTTTTT
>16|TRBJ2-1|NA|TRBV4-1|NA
CASSQDNGGYYNEQFF
TGCGCCAGCAGCCAAGATAACGGCGGATACTACAATGAGCAGTTCTTC
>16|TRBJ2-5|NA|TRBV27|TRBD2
CASSLSLAELGETQYF
TGTGCCAGCAGTTTATCTCTAGCGGAGTTGGGCGAGACCCAGTACTTC
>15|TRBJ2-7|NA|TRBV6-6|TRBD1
CASNPGGQGANEQYF
TGTGCCAGCAACCCCGGGGGACAGGGGGCAAACGAGCAGTACTTC
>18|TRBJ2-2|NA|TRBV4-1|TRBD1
CASSQAPLGQANTGELFF
TGCGCCAGCAGCCAAGCCCCCCTGGGACAGGCGAACACCGGGGAGCTGTTTTTT
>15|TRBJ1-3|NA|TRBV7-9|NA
CASSLDHYSGNTIYF
TGTGCCAGCAGCTTAGACCACTACTCTGGAAACACCATATATTTT
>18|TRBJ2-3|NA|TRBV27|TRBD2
CASSFKGGGAGGPDTQYF
TGTGCCAGCAGTTTTAAGGGTGGTGGAGCGGGAGGGCCAGATACGCAGTATTTT
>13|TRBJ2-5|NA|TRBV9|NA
CASSVARGETQYF
TGTGCCAGCAGCGTAGCCAGGGGTGAGACCCAGTACTTC
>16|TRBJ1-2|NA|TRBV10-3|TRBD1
CAISESIWGQGYGYTF
TGTGCCATCAGTGAGTCGATTTGGGGACAGGGCTATGGCTACACCTTC
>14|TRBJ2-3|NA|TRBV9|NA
CASSVEGPGDTQYF
TGTGCCAGCAGCGTAGAAGGGCCAGGGGATACGCAGTATTTT
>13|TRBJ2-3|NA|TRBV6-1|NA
CASTGDFTDTQYF
TGTGCCAGCACCGGGGACTTCACAGATACGCAGTATTTT
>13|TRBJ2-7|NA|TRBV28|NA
CASSRNREGEQYF
TGTGCCAGCAGCCGAAACAGGGAAGGGGAGCAGTACTTC
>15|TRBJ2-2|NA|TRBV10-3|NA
CAIKAELVGSGELFF
TGTGCCATCAAAGCGGAACTCGTAGGTTCCGGGGAGCTGTTTTTT
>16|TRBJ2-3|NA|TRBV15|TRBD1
CATSGRTGPATDTQYF
TGTGCCACCAGCGGTAGGACAGGACCAGCCACAGATACGCAGTATTTT
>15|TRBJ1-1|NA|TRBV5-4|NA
CASSLDWAANTEAFF
TGTGCCAGCAGCCTGGACTGGGCAGCAAACACTGAAGCTTTCTTT
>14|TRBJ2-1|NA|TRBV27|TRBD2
CASSRVRGAGEQFF
TGTGCCAGCAGCCGGGTGCGGGGGGCGGGTGAGCAGTTCTTC
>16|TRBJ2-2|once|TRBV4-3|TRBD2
CATSGLAGGNTGELFF
TGCGCCACCTCCGGACTAGCGGGGGGGAACACCGGGGAGCTGTTTTTT
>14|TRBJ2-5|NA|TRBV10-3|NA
CAISESSSQETQYF
TGTGCCATCAGTGAGTCGTCCTCCCAAGAGACCCAGTACTTC
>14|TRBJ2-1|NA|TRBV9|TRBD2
CASSPWRTSGSRFF
TGTGCCAGCAGCCCCTGGAGGACTAGCGGGAGTCGGTTCTTC
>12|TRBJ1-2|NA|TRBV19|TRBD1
CASAGGNYGYTF
TGTGCCAGCGCAGGGGGTAACTATGGCTACACCTTC
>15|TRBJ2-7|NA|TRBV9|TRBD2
CASSVLGLVTSEQYF
TGTGCCAGCAGCGTACTGGGACTAGTCACAAGCGAGCAGTACTTC
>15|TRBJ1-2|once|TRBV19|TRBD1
CASSIGTGASYGYTF
TGTGCCAGTAGTATCGGGACAGGGGCTTCCTATGGCTACACCTTC
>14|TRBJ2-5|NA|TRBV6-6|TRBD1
CASSYGQGAETQYF
TGTGCCAGCAGTTACGGACAGGGGGCAGAGACCCAGTACTTC
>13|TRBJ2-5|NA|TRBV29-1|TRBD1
CSVDSPGGETQYF
TGCAGCGTTGATTCCCCAGGGGGAGAGACCCAGTACTTC
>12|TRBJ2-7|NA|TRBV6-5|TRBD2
CASRTSGYEQYF
TGTGCCAGCAGAACTAGCGGATACGAGCAGTACTTC
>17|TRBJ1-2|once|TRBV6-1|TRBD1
CASSEGGQGKANYGYTF
TGTGCCAGCAGTGAAGGGGGACAGGGTAAAGCTAACTATGGCTACACCTTC
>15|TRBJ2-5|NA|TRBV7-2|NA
CASSSRSSYQETQYF
TGTGCCAGCAGCTCTAGATCCTCGTACCAAGAGACCCAGTACTTC
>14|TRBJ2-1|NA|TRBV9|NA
CASSVASQGNEQFF
TGTGCCAGCAGCGTAGCTAGCCAAGGGAATGAGCAGTTCTTC
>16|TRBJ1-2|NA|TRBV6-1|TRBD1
CASSEPGQGPRYGYTF
TGTGCCAGCAGTGAACCGGGACAGGGGCCAAGGTATGGCTACACCTTC
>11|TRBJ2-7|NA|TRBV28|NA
CAVGGLYEQYF
TGTGCCGTAGGGGGTTTGTACGAGCAGTACTTC